The 5 T cell receptor beta chains below were found in one sample sequenced in a study of response to subunit inactivated influenza vaccine. TCRdb reanalysed the RT-PCR reads using MiXCR and keeps one entry per CDR3 protein. This repertoire shows 500,000 to 700,000 distinct CDR3 sequences, roughly a quarter found once; its top ten account for approximately 2.9%. The same data also contributed to another study, on T cells expressing NK-cell markers. That work contributes: 5'RACE template switching with UMIs produced the TCR beta cDNA.

The sample here was CD4+ T cells sorted from PBMCs, taken approximately 12 days after vaccination. These receptors were collected from a man aged 50 to 59 who received an inactivated influenza vaccine.

This clonotype has a handful of counts. The V gene is TRBV6-2 or TRBV6-3, the J gene TRBJ1-5; 9 bases line up with TRBD1. The CDR3 is 17 amino acids. Germline lookup yields CDR1 MNHEY and CDR2 SVGEGT. V shed 0 bases, J shed 1 base, and the junction held 4 bases outside the gene matches. CDR3 residues: CASSYSTGTGSNQPQHF. CDR3 sequence (DNA): TGTGCCAGCAGTTACTCAACCGGGACAGGGAGCAATCAGCCCCAGCATTTT.

A few counts support this clonotype. The CDR3 nucleotides read TGTGCCAGCACCCCCTCAAGCGCACGGTACTATGGCTACACCTTC. Its translation: CASTPSSARYYGYTF. This rearrangement joins TRBV6-1 to TRBJ1-2; D is unresolved. The CDR3 length is 15 residues. Trimming stripped 7 bases from V and 3 bases from J, with 18 bases between. CDR1 MNHNS and CDR2 SASEGT come from the germline V gene.

The table lists this clonotype with a few counts. V gene TRBV28 combines with J gene TRBJ2-2; 10 nucleotides line up with TRBD1. Per germline, CDR1 MDHEN and CDR2 SYDVKM. This CDR3 has 17 amino acids. Trimming at V came to 4 bases and at J to 1 base, leaving 6 bases not matched to a gene. Written as DNA, the CDR3 is TGTGCCAGCAGTTCCCTTGGACAGGGGGTGAACACCGGGGAGCTGTTTTTT. This gives the protein CASSSLGQGVNTGELFF.

This clonotype occurred a few times. The V call is TRBV6-2 or TRBV6-3, the J call TRBJ1-6, with 7 positions matching TRBD1. CDR1 and CDR2 (germline): MNHEY, SVGEGT. V was pared by 6 bases and J by 2 bases, with 7 bases of the junction left unmatched. This CDR3 spans 16 amino acids. The CDR3 region has the DNA TGTGCCAGCAGCCCCACAGGGGTCACCTATAATTCACCCCTCCACTTT. Its translation is CASSPTGVTYNSPLHF.

This clonotype was seen only a few times. The gene calls are TRBV6-6 and TRBJ1-1; 7 bases are a match to TRBD1. CDR3 length equals 12 residues. V trimming: 6 bases; J trimming: 7 bases; junction bases outside the gene matches: 5. CDR1 MNHNY and CDR2 SVGAGI come from the germline V gene (reference sequence). The CDR3 loop reads CASRVQGIEAFF. As DNA, the CDR3 is TGTGCCAGCAGGGTACAGGGGATTGAAGCTTTCTTT.